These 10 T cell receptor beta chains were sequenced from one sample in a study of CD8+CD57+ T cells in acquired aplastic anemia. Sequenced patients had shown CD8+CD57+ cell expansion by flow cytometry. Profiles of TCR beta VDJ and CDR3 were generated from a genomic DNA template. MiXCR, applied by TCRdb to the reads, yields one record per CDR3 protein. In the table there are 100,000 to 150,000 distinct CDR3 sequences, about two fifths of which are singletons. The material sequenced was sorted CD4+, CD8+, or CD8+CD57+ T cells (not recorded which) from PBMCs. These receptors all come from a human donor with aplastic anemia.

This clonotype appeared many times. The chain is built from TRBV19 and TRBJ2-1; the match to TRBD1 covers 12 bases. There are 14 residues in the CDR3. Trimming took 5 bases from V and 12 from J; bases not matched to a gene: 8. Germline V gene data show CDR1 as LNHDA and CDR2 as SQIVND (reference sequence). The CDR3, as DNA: TGTGCCAGTAGTGCCGGGACAGGGGGCTTGGGGCAGTTCTTC. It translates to CASSAGTGGLGQFF.

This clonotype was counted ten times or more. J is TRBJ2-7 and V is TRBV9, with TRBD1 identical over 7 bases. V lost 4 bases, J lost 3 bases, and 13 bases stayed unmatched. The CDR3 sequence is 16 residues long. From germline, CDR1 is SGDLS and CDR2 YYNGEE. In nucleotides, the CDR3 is TGTGCCAGCAGCTCCCGCTCCGGGACAGATATCTACGAGCAGTACTTC. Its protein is CASSSRSGTDIYEQYF. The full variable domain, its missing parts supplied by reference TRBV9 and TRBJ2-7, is DSGVTQTPKHLITATGQRVTLRCSPRSGDLSVYWYQQSLDQGLQFLIQYYNGEERAKGNILERFSAQQFPDLHSELNLSSLELGDSALYFCASSSRSGTDIYEQYFGPGTRLTVT.

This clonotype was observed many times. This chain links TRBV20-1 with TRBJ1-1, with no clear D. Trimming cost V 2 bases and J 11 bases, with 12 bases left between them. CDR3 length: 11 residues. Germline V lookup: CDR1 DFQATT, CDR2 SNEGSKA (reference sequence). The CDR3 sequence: CSARSGTSAFF. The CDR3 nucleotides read TGCAGTGCTAGATCGGGAACGAGCGCTTTCTTT.

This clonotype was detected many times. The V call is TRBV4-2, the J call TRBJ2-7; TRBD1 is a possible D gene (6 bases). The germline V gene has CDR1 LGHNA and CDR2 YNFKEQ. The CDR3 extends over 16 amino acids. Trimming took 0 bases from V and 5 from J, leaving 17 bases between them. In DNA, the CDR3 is TGTGCCAGCAGCCAAGATTCGGGCAGGGGAGTAGACGAGCAGTACTTC. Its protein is CASSQDSGRGVDEQYF.

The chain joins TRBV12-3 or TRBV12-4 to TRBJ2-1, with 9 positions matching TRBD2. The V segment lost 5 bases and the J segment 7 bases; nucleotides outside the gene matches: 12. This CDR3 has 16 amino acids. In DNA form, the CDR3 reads TGTGCCAGCAGTCAATTAGGCCCTAGCGGGAAGAATGAGCAGTTCTTC. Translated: CASSQLGPSGKNEQFF.

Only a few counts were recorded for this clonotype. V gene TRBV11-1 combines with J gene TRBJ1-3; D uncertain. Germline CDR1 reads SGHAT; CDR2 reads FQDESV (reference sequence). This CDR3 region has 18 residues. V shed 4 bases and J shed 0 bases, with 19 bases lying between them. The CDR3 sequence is CASSSANRRRGSGNTIYF. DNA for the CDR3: TGTGCCAGCAGCTCAGCGAATCGGCGGCGGGGCTCTGGAAACACCATATATTTT.

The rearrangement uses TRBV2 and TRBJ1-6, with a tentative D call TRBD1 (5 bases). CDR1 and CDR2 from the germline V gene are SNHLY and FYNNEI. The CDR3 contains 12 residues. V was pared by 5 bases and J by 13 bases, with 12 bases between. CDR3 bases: TGTGCCAGCAGTCAGGGTTTGTCGCCCCTCCACTTT. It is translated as CASSQGLSPLHF. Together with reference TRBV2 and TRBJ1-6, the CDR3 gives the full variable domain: EPEVTQTPSHQVTQMGQEVILRCVPISNHLYFYWYRQILGQKVEFLVSFYNNEISEKSEIFDDQFSVERPDGSNFTLKIRSTKLEDSAMYFCASSQGLSPLHFGNGTRLTVT.

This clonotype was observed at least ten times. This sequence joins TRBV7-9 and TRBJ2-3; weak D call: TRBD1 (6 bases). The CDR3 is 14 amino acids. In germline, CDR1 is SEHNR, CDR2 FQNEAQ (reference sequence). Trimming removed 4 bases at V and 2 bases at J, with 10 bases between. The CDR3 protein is CASSYGQYTDTQYF. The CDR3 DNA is TGTGCCAGCAGCTATGGACAGTACACAGATACGCAGTATTTT.

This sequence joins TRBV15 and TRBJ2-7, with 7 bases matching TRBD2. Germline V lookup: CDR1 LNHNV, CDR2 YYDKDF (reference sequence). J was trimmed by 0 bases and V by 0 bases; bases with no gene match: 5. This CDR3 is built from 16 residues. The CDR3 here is CATSRDRASGSYEQYF. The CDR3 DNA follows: TGTGCCACCAGCAGAGATAGGGCTAGCGGCTCCTACGAGCAGTACTTC.

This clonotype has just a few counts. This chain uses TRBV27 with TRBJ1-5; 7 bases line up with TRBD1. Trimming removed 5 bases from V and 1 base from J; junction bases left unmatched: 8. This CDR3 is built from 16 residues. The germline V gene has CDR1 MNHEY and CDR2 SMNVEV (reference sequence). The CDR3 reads CASSKFQGVSNQPQHF. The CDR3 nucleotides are TGTGCCAGCAGTAAATTCCAGGGGGTGAGCAATCAGCCCCAGCATTTT.